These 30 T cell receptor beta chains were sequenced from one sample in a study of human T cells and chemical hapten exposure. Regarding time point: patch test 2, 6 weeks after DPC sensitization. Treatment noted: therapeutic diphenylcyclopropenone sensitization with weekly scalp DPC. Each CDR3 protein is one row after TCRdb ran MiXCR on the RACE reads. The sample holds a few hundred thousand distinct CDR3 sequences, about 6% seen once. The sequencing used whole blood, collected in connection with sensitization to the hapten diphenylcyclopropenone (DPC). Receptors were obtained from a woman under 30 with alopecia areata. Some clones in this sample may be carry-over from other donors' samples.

The CDR3 sequence: CASSHREKAFETQYF. The CDR3 coding sequence is TGTGCCAGCAGCCACCGAGAAAAGGCATTTGAGACCCAGTACTTC. The genes are TRBV3-1 and TRBJ2-5; D gene uncertain. V was clipped by 3 bases and J by 5 bases, with 16 bases between them. CDR3 size: 15 residues. Looked up from germline, CDR1 is LGHDT and CDR2 is YNNKEL (reference sequence).

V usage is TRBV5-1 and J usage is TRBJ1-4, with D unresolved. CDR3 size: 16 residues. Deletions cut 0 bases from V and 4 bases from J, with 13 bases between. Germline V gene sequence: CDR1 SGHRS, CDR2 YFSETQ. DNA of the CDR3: TGCGCCAGCAGCTTGGAGGCAGGCGGATTTAATGAAAAACTGTTTTTT. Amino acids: CASSLEAGGFNEKLFF.

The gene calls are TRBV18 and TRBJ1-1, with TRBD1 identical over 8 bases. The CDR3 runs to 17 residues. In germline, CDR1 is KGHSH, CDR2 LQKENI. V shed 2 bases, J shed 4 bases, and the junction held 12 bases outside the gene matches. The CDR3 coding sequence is TGTGCCAGCTCACCAAGGGCAGGGGGCCGTGTGGGCACTGAAGCTTTCTTT. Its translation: CASSPRAGGRVGTEAFF.

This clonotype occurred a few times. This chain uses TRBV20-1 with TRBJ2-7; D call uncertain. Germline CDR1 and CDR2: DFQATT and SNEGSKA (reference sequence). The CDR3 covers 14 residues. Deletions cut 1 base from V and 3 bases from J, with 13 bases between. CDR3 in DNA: TGCAGTGCTAGAGGACGACGGGCACGCTACGAGCAGTACTTC. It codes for CSARGRRARYEQYF.

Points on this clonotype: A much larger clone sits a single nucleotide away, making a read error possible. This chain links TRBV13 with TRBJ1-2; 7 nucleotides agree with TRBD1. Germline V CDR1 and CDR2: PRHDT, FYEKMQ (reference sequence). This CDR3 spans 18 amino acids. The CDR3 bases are TGTGCCAGCAGCTTAGGCAGGGACAGAAGGCCTACCTTCTATGGCTACTCCTTC. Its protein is CASSLGRDRRPTFYGYSF.

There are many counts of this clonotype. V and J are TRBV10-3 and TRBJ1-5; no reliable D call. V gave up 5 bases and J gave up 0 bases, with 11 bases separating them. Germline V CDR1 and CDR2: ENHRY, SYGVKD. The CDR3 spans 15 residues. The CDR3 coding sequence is TGTGCCATCAGTAGCCAGCCAGATAGCAATCAGCCCCAGCATTTT. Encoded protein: CAISSQPDSNQPQHF.

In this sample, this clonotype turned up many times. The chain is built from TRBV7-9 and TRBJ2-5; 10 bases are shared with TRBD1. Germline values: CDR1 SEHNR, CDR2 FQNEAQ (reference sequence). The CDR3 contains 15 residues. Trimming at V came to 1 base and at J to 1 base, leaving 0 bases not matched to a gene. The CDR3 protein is CASSLGTGGQETQYF. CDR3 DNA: TGTGCCAGCAGCTTAGGGACAGGGGGCCAAGAGACCCAGTACTTC.

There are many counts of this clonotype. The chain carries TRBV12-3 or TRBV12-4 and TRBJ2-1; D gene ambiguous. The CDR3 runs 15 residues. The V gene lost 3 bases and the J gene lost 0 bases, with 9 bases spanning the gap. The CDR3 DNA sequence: TGTGCCAGCAGTTTCGGTGAAAGCTCCTACAATGAGCAGTTCTTC. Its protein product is CASSFGESSYNEQFF.

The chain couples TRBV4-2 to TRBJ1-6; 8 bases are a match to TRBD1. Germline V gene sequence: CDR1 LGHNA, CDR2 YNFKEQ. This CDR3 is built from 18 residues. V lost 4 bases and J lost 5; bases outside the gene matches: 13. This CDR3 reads CASSRQWATGVDNSPLHF. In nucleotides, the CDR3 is TGTGCCAGCAGCCGACAGTGGGCGACAGGGGTCGATAATTCACCCCTCCACTTT.

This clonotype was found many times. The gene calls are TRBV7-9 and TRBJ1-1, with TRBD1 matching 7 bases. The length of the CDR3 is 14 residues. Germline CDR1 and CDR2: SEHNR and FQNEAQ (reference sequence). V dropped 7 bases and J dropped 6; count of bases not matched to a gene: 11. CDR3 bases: TGTGCCAGCATCCCCGAAAGGGGGCGGCCTGAAGCTTTCTTT. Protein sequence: CASIPERGRPEAFF.

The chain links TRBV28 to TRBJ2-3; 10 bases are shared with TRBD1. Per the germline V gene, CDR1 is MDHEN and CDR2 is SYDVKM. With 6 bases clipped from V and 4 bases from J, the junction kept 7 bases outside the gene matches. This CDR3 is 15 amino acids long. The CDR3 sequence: CASSPTGTGADTQYF. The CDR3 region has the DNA TGTGCCAGCAGCCCAACCGGGACAGGGGCAGATACGCAGTATTTT.

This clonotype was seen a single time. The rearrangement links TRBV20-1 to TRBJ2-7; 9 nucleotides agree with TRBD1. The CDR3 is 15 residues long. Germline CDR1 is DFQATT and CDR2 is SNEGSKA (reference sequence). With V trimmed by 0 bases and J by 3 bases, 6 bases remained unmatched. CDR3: CSARDSWTGVYEQYF. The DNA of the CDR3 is TGCAGTGCTAGAGACTCCTGGACAGGGGTCTACGAGCAGTACTTC.

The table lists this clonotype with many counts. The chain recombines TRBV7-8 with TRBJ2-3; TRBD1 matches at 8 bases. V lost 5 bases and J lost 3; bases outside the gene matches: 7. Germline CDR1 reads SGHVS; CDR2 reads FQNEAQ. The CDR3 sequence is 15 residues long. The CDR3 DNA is TGTGCCAGCAGCGCGGACAGGGCTAGGACAGATACGCAGTATTTT. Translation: CASSADRARTDTQYF.

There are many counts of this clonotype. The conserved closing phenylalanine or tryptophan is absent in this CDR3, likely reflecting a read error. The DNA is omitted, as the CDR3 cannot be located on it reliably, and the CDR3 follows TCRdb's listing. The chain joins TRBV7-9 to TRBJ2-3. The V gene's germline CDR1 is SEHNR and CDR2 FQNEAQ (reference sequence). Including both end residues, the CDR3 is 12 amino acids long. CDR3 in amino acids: CASSLSQSGEIL.

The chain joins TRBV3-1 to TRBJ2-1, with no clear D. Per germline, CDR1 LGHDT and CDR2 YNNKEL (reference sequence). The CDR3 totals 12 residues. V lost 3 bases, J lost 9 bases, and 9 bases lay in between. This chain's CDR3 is CASSQVDGEQFF. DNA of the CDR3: TGTGCCAGCAGCCAGGTGGACGGTGAGCAGTTCTTC.

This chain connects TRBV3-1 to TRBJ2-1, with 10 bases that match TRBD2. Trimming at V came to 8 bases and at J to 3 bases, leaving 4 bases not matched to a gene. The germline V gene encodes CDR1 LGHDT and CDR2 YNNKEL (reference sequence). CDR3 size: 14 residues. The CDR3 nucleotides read TGTGCCAGCGAAAGCGGGGGGGTCTACAATGAGCAGTTCTTC. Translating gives CASESGGVYNEQFF.

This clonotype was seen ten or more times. CDR3 DNA: TGTGCCAGCAGCGTGGGTTTTAACACTGAAGCTTTCTTT. Amino acids: CASSVGFNTEAFF. The chain carries TRBV5-5 and TRBJ1-1; no clear D gene. Per germline, CDR1 SGHKS and CDR2 YYEKEE (reference sequence). V lost 4 bases to trimming and J lost 2 bases, with 9 bases between them. The CDR3 length is 13 residues.

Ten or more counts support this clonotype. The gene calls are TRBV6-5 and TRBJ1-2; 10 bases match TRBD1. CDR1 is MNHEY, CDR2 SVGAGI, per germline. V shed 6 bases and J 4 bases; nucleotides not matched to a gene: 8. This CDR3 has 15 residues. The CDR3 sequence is CASSVLTGGLYGYTF. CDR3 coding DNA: TGTGCCAGCAGCGTATTGACAGGGGGCCTCTATGGCTACACCTTC.

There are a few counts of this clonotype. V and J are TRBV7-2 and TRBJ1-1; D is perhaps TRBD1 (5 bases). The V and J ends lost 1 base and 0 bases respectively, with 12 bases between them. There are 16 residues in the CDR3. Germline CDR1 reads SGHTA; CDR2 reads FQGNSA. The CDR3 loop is CASSLGRGALNTEAFF. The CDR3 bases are TGTGCCAGCAGCTTAGGTCGAGGGGCCTTGAACACTGAAGCTTTCTTT.

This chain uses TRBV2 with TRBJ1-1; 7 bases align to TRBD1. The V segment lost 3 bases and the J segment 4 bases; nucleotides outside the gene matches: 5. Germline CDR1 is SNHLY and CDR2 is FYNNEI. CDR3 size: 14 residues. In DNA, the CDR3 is TGTGCCAGCAGTGAGGAGGCAGGGGGCACTGAAGCTTTCTTT. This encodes CASSEEAGGTEAFF.

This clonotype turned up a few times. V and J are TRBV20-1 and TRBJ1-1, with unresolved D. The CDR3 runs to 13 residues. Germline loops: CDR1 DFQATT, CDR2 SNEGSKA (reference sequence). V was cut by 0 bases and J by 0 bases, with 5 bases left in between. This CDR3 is CSAREGLNTEAFF. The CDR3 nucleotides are TGCAGTGCTAGAGAGGGCTTGAACACTGAAGCTTTCTTT.

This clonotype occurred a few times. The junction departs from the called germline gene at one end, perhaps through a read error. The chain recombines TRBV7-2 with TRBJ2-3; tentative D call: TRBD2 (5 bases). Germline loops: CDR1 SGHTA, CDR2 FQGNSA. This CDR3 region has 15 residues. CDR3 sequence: CAARIMVRGTDTQYF. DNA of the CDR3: TGCGCCGCACGGATAATGGTGCGGGGCACAGATACGCAGTATTTT.

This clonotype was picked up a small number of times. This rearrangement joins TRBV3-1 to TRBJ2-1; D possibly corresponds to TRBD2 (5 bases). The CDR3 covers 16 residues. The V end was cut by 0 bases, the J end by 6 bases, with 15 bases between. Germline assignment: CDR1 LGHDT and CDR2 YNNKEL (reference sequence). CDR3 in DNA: TGTGCCAGCAGCCAAGATAACAGAGGGCTTTTCAATGAGCAGTTCTTC. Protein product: CASSQDNRGLFNEQFF.

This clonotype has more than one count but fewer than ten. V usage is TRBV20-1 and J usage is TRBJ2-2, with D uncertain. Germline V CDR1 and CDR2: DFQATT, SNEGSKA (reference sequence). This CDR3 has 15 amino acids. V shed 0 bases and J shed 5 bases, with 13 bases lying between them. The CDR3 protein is CSARDSSARTGELFF. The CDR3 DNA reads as TGCAGTGCTAGAGATTCGTCCGCGAGGACCGGGGAGCTGTTTTTT.

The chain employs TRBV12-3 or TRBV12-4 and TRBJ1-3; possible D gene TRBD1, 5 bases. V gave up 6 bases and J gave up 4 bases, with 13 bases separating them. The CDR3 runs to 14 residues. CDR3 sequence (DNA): TGTGCCAGCAGGGCTTGGGGGGACGGAAACACCATATATTTT. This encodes CASRAWGDGNTIYF.

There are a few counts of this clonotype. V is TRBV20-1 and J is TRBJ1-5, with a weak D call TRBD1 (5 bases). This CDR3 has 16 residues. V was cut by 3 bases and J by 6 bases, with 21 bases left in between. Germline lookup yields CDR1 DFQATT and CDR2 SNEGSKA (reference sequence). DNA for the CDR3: TGCAGTGCTAGGGGCAGGGAACGCGTGTCGGGTCAGCCCCAGCATTTT. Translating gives CSARGRERVSGQPQHF.

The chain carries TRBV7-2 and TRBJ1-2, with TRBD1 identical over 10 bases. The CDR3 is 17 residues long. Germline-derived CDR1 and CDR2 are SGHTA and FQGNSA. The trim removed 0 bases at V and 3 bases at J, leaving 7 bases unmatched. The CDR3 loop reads CASSLAATTGGYYGYTF. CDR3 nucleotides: TGTGCCAGCAGCTTAGCGGCCACGACAGGGGGCTACTATGGCTACACCTTC.

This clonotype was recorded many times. CDR3 amino acids: CASSPASSRNTEAFF. In DNA, the CDR3 is TGCGCCAGCAGCCCCGCCTCATCCAGGAACACTGAAGCTTTCTTT. V gene TRBV5-1 combines with J gene TRBJ1-1; D gene unclear. V dropped 4 bases and J dropped 1 base, with 14 bases sitting between them. This CDR3 spans 15 amino acids. Germline V CDR1 and CDR2: SGHRS, YFSETQ.

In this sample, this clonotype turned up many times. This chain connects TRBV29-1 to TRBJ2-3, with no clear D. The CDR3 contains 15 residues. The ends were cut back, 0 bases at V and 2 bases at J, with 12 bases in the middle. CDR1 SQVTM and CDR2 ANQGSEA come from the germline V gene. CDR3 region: CSVEDSNSITDTQYF. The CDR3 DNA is TGCAGCGTTGAAGATTCTAATAGTATCACAGATACGCAGTATTTT.

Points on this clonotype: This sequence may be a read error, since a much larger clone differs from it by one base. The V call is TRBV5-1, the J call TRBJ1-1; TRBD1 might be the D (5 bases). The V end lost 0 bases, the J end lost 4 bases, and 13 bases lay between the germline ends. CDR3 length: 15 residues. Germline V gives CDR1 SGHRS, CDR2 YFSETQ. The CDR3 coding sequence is TGCGCCAGCAGCTTGGGGTCTCAGGGCGGCACTGAAGCTTTCTTT. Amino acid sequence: CASSLGSQGGTEAFF. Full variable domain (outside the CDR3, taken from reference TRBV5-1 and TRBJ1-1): KAGVTQTPRYLIKTRGQQVTLSCSPISGHRSVSWYQQTPGQGLQFLFEYFSETQRNKGNFPGRFSGRQFSNSRSEMNVSTLELGDSALYLCASSLGSQGGTEAFFGQGTRLTVV.